The rows below give T cell receptor beta chains drawn from one sample of a study of cytomegalovirus exposure and HLA in healthy donors. Profiled with immunoSEQ multiplex PCR; TCRdb holds only in-frame clones, not every one. The sample records roughly 180,000 clones, around 82% being singletons. The sequenced sample was PBMCs. The receptors come from a man aged 25 to 45 in good health and CMV-seronegative. Both conserved end residues are part of each CDR3. The D gene is left open where the match is weak. Only some rows state a clone size, as once, few, many or a class for expanded clones.

D: TRBD2
J: TRBJ2-7
V: TRBV29-1
size: -
DNA: TGCAGCGCCGCTAGCGGAGCCTACGAGCAGTACTTC
CDR3: CSAASGAYEQYF

D: TRBD1
J: TRBJ2-1
V: TRBV18
size: -
DNA: TGTGCCAGCTCACCAGAACAGGGGCTAAATGAGCAGTTCTTC
CDR3: CASSPEQGLNEQFF

D: TRBD1
J: TRBJ1-5
V: TRBV6-5
size: -
DNA: TGTGCCAGCAGCCTACAGGGGGGGAGCAATCAGCCCCAGCATTTT
CDR3: CASSLQGGSNQPQHF

D: -
J: TRBJ2-3
V: TRBV27
size: -
DNA: TGTGCCAGCAGTTGGAGTAGCACAGATACGCAGTATTTT
CDR3: CASSWSSTDTQYF

D: TRBD2
J: TRBJ2-2
V: TRBV6-5
size: once
DNA: TGTGCCAGCAGTAGCACTAGCGGGGGGGCCGGGGAGCTGTTTTTT
CDR3: CASSSTSGGAGELFF

D: -
J: TRBJ1-2
V: TRBV7-9
size: few
DNA: TGTGCCAGCAGCTTAGGGCTGGTGCCGCGGCGGGATGGCTACACCTTC
CDR3: CASSLGLVPRRDGYTF

D: TRBD1
J: TRBJ1-1
V: TRBV10-3
size: few
DNA: TGTGCCATCAGTGATTTCGGACAGGGTATAGGCACTGAAGCTTTCTTT
CDR3: CAISDFGQGIGTEAFF

D: -
J: TRBJ2-3
V: TRBV28
size: -
DNA: TGTGCCAGCAGTTTACTAGCGACTAGCACAGATACGCAGTATTTT
CDR3: CASSLLATSTDTQYF

D: -
J: TRBJ2-1
V: TRBV6-1
size: few
DNA: TGTGCCAGCAGTGAATCAGGTGGGTCCTACAATGAGCAGTTCTTC
CDR3: CASSESGGSYNEQFF

D: TRBD2
J: TRBJ2-3
V: TRBV6-5
size: -
DNA: TGTGCCAGCAGGGTGGGAGGGGCCGGCACAGATACGCAGTATTTT
CDR3: CASRVGGAGTDTQYF

D: -
J: TRBJ2-7
V: TRBV12-2
size: -
DNA: TGTGCAAGTCGCTCCCCGGACAGGGCCCCCTACGAGCAGTACTTC
CDR3: CASRSPDRAPYEQYF

D: -
J: TRBJ1-1
V: TRBV7-9
size: -
DNA: TGTGCCAGCAGCTTTCCGGGAATGAACACTGAAGCTTTCTTT
CDR3: CASSFPGMNTEAFF

D: -
J: TRBJ1-1
V: TRBV28
size: -
DNA: TGTGCCAGCAGGCTCCCGGGGGGCGCTTCCACGGACACTGAAGCTTTCTTT
CDR3: CASRLPGGASTDTEAFF

D: -
J: TRBJ2-7
V: TRBV28
size: -
DNA: TGTGCCAGCAGTTTAGACTCGGACTTTTCCTACGAGCAGTACTTC
CDR3: CASSLDSDFSYEQYF

D: TRBD1
J: TRBJ2-7
V: TRBV29-1
size: -
DNA: TGCAGCGTTTCTCGGGACAGGGAATCTTACGAGCAGTACTTC
CDR3: CSVSRDRESYEQYF

D: -
J: TRBJ1-2
V: TRBV7-9
size: -
DNA: TGTGCCAGCAGCTTAGACAGGGTGTCGGTCTATGGCTACACCTTC
CDR3: CASSLDRVSVYGYTF

D: -
J: TRBJ1-1
V: TRBV19
size: -
DNA: TGTGCCAGTACCTTGCAGCGGGCGAACACTGAAGCTTTCTTT
CDR3: CASTLQRANTEAFF

D: -
J: TRBJ2-7
V: TRBV5-1
size: few
DNA: TGCGCCAGCAGCTTGGGTAGATACGAGCAGTACTTC
CDR3: CASSLGRYEQYF

D: TRBD1
J: TRBJ2-7
V: TRBV6-1
size: -
DNA: TGTGCCAGCAGTTTAGGGACAGGGCAGGAGCAGTACTTC
CDR3: CASSLGTGQEQYF

D: -
J: TRBJ2-7
V: TRBV7-6
size: -
DNA: TGTGCCAGCAGCTTAGGTGGGCAGGGCGACGAGCAGTACTTC
CDR3: CASSLGGQGDEQYF

D: -
J: TRBJ1-1
V: TRBV6-5
size: -
DNA: TGTGCCAGCAGGCCAGGCGGGGGGAACACTGAAGCTTTCTTT
CDR3: CASRPGGGNTEAFF

D: TRBD2
J: TRBJ2-1
V: TRBV6-1
size: few
DNA: TGTGCCAGCAGTGAAGCAGCGGGAGGCACCTACAATGAGCAGTTCTTC
CDR3: CASSEAAGGTYNEQFF

D: -
J: TRBJ2-7
V: TRBV28
size: -
DNA: TGTGCCAGCAGAGAAGGGGGTTCCGGGGAGCAGTACTTC
CDR3: CASREGGSGEQYF

D: TRBD1
J: TRBJ1-4
V: TRBV18
size: -
DNA: TGTGCCAGCTCACCAGTGACAGGGAGCCCTTCAACTAATGAAAAACTGTTTTTT
CDR3: CASSPVTGSPSTNEKLFF

D: -
J: TRBJ1-1
V: TRBV7-9
size: once
DNA: TGTTCCAGCACCGCTGGAGGGGTTGAAGCTTTCTTT
CDR3: CSSTAGGVEAFF

D: TRBD1
J: TRBJ2-7
V: TRBV28
size: once
DNA: TGTGCCAGCAGTGTCCCGGGACAGTTATCCTACGAGCAGTACTTC
CDR3: CASSVPGQLSYEQYF

D: -
J: TRBJ1-1
V: TRBV9
size: -
DNA: TGTGCCAGCAGCGCCGCGGGGGGCACTGAAGCTTTCTTT
CDR3: CASSAAGGTEAFF

D: -
J: TRBJ2-1
V: TRBV6-1
size: once
DNA: TGTGCCAGCAGTCCCCGGGGAGATGAGCAGTTCTTC
CDR3: CASSPRGDEQFF

D: -
J: TRBJ2-3
V: TRBV18
size: -
DNA: TGTGCCAGCTCACCCGTCTACACAGATACGCAGTATTTT
CDR3: CASSPVYTDTQYF

D: TRBD1
J: TRBJ2-4
V: TRBV25-1
size: -
DNA: TGTGCCAGCAGTGAACCAGGGGGCGGAAACATTCAGTACTTC
CDR3: CASSEPGGGNIQYF